These T cell receptor beta chains were read from a single sample in a study of cytomegalovirus exposure and HLA in healthy donors. Only in-frame clones appear in the TCRdb table, and some are missing; sequencing was by immunoSEQ multiplex PCR. The data contain 110,000 or so clones, around 86% of them singletons. What was sequenced was PBMCs. The receptors were sampled from a woman in her 30s in good health and CMV-seronegative. Both conserved end residues are part of each CDR3. A D gene is named only where the DNA matches it firmly. Rows may omit the clone size; those that give it use once, few, many or a size class.

V gene	D gene	J gene	clone size	CDR3 length	CDR3 DNA	CDR3 protein
TRBV6-1	TRBD2	TRBJ2-7	few	13	TGTGCCACCTCCGGGACTAGCCACTACGAGCAGTACTTC	CATSGTSHYEQYF
TRBV19	TRBD1	TRBJ2-1	-	13	TGTGCCAGTAGGGGACAGGGACCTCGGGAGCAGTTCTTC	CASRGQGPREQFF
TRBV10-3	TRBD2	TRBJ2-7	few	15	TGTGCCATCAGTTTCACTAGCGGCGTCTCCTACGAGCAGTACTTC	CAISFTSGVSYEQYF
TRBV19	-	TRBJ1-2	-	13	TGTGCCAGTAACCCGACAGGCCCCTATGGCTACACCTTC	CASNPTGPYGYTF
TRBV27	-	TRBJ2-7	-	13	TGTGCCAGCAGTTTGCAGGGTGACTACGAGCAGTACTTC	CASSLQGDYEQYF
TRBV13	-	TRBJ2-7	-	15	TGTGCCAGCAGCTTAGCCCCGGGACAAACCTACGAGCAGTACTTC	CASSLAPGQTYEQYF
TRBV28	TRBD2	TRBJ2-7	-	18	TGTGCCAGCAGTCTTTCATCGCCGGGACTAGCGGGAGCCTACGAGCAGTACTTC	CASSLSSPGLAGAYEQYF
TRBV7-9	TRBD2	TRBJ2-1	-	16	TGTGCCAGCAGCTTCCCGACTAGCGGGAGGGCCAATGAGCAGTTCTTC	CASSFPTSGRANEQFF
TRBV2	TRBD2	TRBJ2-1	-	17	TGTGCCAGCAGTGTCCCCTCCCTAGCGGGACCTTACAATGAGCAGTTCTTC	CASSVPSLAGPYNEQFF
TRBV7-9	TRBD2	TRBJ2-1	-	18	TGTGCCAGCAGCTTCTATAGCGGGAGGACCGAATCCTACAATGAGCAGTTCTTC	CASSFYSGRTESYNEQFF
TRBV9	-	TRBJ2-7	-	14	TGTGCCAGCAGCGAAGAGGGTTTATCCTACGAGCAGTACTTC	CASSEEGLSYEQYF
TRBV4-2	-	TRBJ2-2	once	18	TGTGCCAGCAGCCAAGATTCGGGGGACGCCTCGAACACCGGGGAGCTGTTTTTT	CASSQDSGDASNTGELFF